The sequence of this T cell receptor beta chain was determined in a study of control samples from healthy donors and cancer patients. Generated by immunoSEQ multiplex PCR, the TCRdb table keeps only in-frame clones and is missing some. Among about 89,000 clones listed, 86% were seen once. The sequence derives from a man aged 25-40 years in good health. The sequencing input was blood.

The CDR3 DNA reads as TGTGCCAGCAGCTGGGGAGTAGAGAACACCGGGGAGCTGTTTTTT. This translates into CASSWGVENTGELFF. The chain uses TRBV9 and TRBJ2-2; D possibly corresponds to TRBD2 (5 bases). This CDR3 contains 15 residues. Germline-derived CDR1 and CDR2 are SGDLS and YYNGEE. V lost 4 bases and J lost 1, with 11 bases in between.